Each of the 31 T cell receptor beta chains below was sequenced from the same sample in a study of shared clonotypes between healthy human individuals. Libraries were prepared by immunoSEQ multiplex PCR; TCRdb keeps only in-frame clonotypes and omits some of them. The sample contains about 680,000 clones, around three quarters of which appear only once. Sequences were obtained from memory CD4+ T cells sorted from blood. Subset described: CD45RA-negative fraction. These receptor sequences come from a woman in her 30s in good health.

The rearrangement joins TRBV19 to TRBJ1-2, with D possibly being TRBD1 (5 bases). Looked up from germline, CDR1 is LNHDA and CDR2 is SQIVND (reference sequence). V lost 7 bases and J 2 bases, leaving 11 bases between the germline ends. The CDR3 runs to 13 residues. The CDR3 protein is CASMSGLNYGYTF. CDR3 in DNA: TGTGCCAGTATGTCGGGACTCAACTATGGCTACACCTTC. Together with reference TRBV19 and TRBJ1-2, the CDR3 gives the full variable domain: DGGITQSPKYLFRKEGQNVTLSCEQNLNHDAMYWYRQDPGQGLRLIYYSQIVNDFQKGDIAEGYSVSREKKESFPLTVTSAQKNPTAFYLCASMSGLNYGYTFGSGTRLTVV.

There are a few counts of this clone. The sample has other DNA sequences that encode this CDR3 too. This chain connects TRBV18 to TRBJ2-3, with D hard to call. In germline, CDR1 is KGHSH, CDR2 LQKENI. The V end was cut by 4 bases, the J end by 0 bases, with 5 bases between. The CDR3 runs 13 residues. CDR3 in DNA: TGTGCCAGCTCACGTGCTAGCACAGATACGCAGTATTTT. It translates to CASSRASTDTQYF. Using reference TRBV18 and TRBJ2-3 for the parts outside the CDR3, the full variable domain is NAGVMQNPRHLVRRRGQEARLRCSPMKGHSHVYWYRQLPEEGLKFMVYLQKENIIDESGMPKERFSAEFPKEGPSILRIQQVVRGDSAAYFCASSRASTDTQYFGPGTRLTVL.

The J gene is TRBJ2-5, the V gene TRBV27; 11 bases are a match to TRBD2. V lost 6 bases, J lost 6 bases, and 6 bases stayed unmatched. The CDR3 is 14 amino acids. Germline CDR1 and CDR2: MNHEY and SMNVEV (reference sequence). The CDR3 spells CASRFSGRAKTQYF. CDR3 sequence (DNA): TGTGCCAGCAGGTTTAGCGGGAGGGCCAAGACCCAGTACTTC.

V gene TRBV7-9 combines with J gene TRBJ1-2, with D tentatively TRBD1 (6 bases). Trimming pared 2 bases from V and 8 bases from J, leaving 15 bases between. Looked up from germline, CDR1 is SEHNR and CDR2 is FQNEAQ (reference sequence). This CDR3 contains 14 residues. CDR3 loop: CASSLNTGYQGYTF. In DNA form, the CDR3 reads TGTGCCAGCAGCTTAAACACAGGGTACCAAGGCTACACCTTC.

This clone occurred a few times. V usage is TRBV30 and J usage is TRBJ2-2; D ambiguous. Deletions cut 1 base from V and 2 bases from J, with 2 bases between. The CDR3 consists of 12 residues. CDR1 is GTSNPN and CDR2 is SVGIG in the germline V gene (reference sequence). The CDR3 loop is CAWSDNTGELFF. The CDR3, as DNA: TGTGCCTGGAGTGACAACACCGGGGAGCTGTTTTTT.

V and J are TRBV11-3 and TRBJ2-2, with D perhaps TRBD1 or TRBD2 (5 bases each). The length of the CDR3 is 15 residues. V dropped 6 bases and J dropped 7 bases, with 18 bases sitting between them. Per the germline V gene, CDR1 is SGHNT and CDR2 is YENEEA. The DNA of the CDR3 is TGTGCCAGCAGTCCTGGGGACCCCGAGTTCGGGGAGCTGTTTTTT. This gives the protein CASSPGDPEFGELFF.

This rearrangement joins TRBV5-8 to TRBJ2-7, with 9 bases matching TRBD2. V shed 5 bases and J 6 bases; nucleotides not matched to a gene: 12. This CDR3 is 15 amino acids long. In germline, CDR1 is SGHTS, CDR2 YDEGEE. Here the CDR3 reads CASSPNSGRRGEQYF. The CDR3 DNA follows: TGTGCCAGCAGTCCAAATAGCGGGAGAAGAGGCGAGCAGTACTTC.

This chain connects TRBV11-2 to TRBJ2-5; D not resolved. Trimming shortened V by 6 bases and J by 5 bases, and 13 bases separated the two germline ends. Per the germline V gene, CDR1 is SGHAT and CDR2 is FQNNGV. This CDR3 has 13 amino acids. CDR3 sequence (DNA): TGTGCCAGCAGTTTTCCCCCCTGGGAGACCCAGTACTTC. It specifies CASSFPPWETQYF. The full variable domain, rest sourced from reference TRBV11-2 and TRBJ2-5, is EAGVAQSPRYKIIEKRQSVAFWCNPISGHATLYWYQQILGQGPKLLIQFQNNGVVDDSQLPKDRFSAERLKGVDSTLKIQPAKLEDSAVYLCASSFPPWETQYFGPGTRLLVL.

This clone has at least ten counts. The chain recombines TRBV6-1 with TRBJ1-5; the match to TRBD1 covers 11 bases. Germline-derived CDR1 and CDR2 are MNHNS and SASEGT. The V gene end was trimmed by 5 bases and the J gene end by 4 bases; junction bases not matched to a gene: 4. The CDR3 contains 15 residues. In DNA, the CDR3 is TGTGCCAGCAGTAGCCGGGACAGGGGGAATCAGCCCCAGCATTTT. Translating it yields CASSSRDRGNQPQHF.

V usage is TRBV6-1 and J usage is TRBJ2-7; D not certain. In germline, CDR1 is MNHNS, CDR2 SASEGT. The CDR3 has 11 amino acids. V lost 8 bases to trimming and J lost 2 bases, with 7 bases between them. The CDR3 sequence: CASDEAYEQYF. As DNA, the CDR3 is TGTGCCAGCGACGAGGCCTACGAGCAGTACTTC.

This clone was counted only a few times. This sequence joins TRBV10-2 and TRBJ1-4, with D tentatively TRBD1 (6 bases). The germline gives CDR1 WSHSY, CDR2 SAAADI. The CDR3 covers 15 residues. Trimming removed 4 bases from V and 2 bases from J, with 11 bases in between. CDR3 amino acids: CASSALGGTNEKLFF. The CDR3 DNA sequence: TGCGCCAGCAGTGCCTTGGGGGGCACTAATGAAAAACTGTTTTTT.

This chain connects TRBV28 to TRBJ2-3, with D maybe TRBD1 (7 bases). V lost 2 bases and J lost 4, with 19 bases in between. The CDR3 consists of 17 residues. Germline lookup yields CDR1 MDHEN and CDR2 SYDVKM. For the CDR3, the DNA is TGTGCCAGCAGTTTAAGAAGTTGGAGGGGGCGAGCAGATACGCAGTATTTT. Protein product: CASSLRSWRGRADTQYF.

The chain links TRBV6-1 to TRBJ2-3; D call uncertain. This CDR3 is 13 amino acids long. Germline V gene lookup returns CDR1 MNHNS and CDR2 SASEGT. Trimming left V 0 bases short and J 9 bases short, with 10 bases between. The CDR3 region has the DNA TGTGCCAGCAGTGAAGCGCTGCGTGCAACGCAGTATTTT. Translation: CASSEALRATQYF.

This chain uses TRBV29-1 with TRBJ2-5; D tentatively reads TRBD1 or TRBD2 (5 bases each). The V end lost 3 bases, the J end lost 5 bases, and 19 bases lay between the germline ends. Germline loops: CDR1 SQVTM, CDR2 ANQGSEA. CDR3 length: 15 residues. CDR3 sequence reads: CSVDFRGSEGETQYF. The DNA of the CDR3 is TGCAGCGTTGATTTTAGAGGAAGCGAGGGGGAGACCCAGTACTTC.

This clone was observed a few times. The same CDR3 is also encoded by other DNA sequences in this sample. The CDR3 loop reads CASSLNMDTEAFF. Written as DNA, the CDR3 is TGTGCCAGCAGCCTCAACATGGACACTGAAGCTTTCTTT. This chain joins TRBV7-9 and TRBJ1-1; the D is unclear. V was clipped by 5 bases and J by 3 bases, with 10 bases between them. Germline V gene data show CDR1 as SEHNR and CDR2 as FQNEAQ (reference sequence). This CDR3 has 13 amino acids. Filled out from reference TRBV7-9 and TRBJ1-1, the complete variable domain reads DTGVSQNPRHKITKRGQNVTFRCDPISEHNRLYWYRQTLGQGPEFLTYFQNEAQLEKSRLLSDRFSAERPKGSFSTLEIQRTEQGDSAMYLCASSLNMDTEAFFGQGTRLTVV.

The chain recombines TRBV29-1 with TRBJ2-1, with D possibly being TRBD1 (6 bases). This CDR3 region has 13 residues. The V end lost 7 bases, the J end lost 6 bases, and 16 bases lay between the germline ends. Germline V gene sequence: CDR1 SQVTM, CDR2 ANQGSEA. This chain's CDR3 is CSAEGERGNEQFF. The CDR3 DNA reads as TGCAGCGCAGAGGGGGAAAGGGGCAATGAGCAGTTCTTC.

The chain joins TRBV27 to TRBJ2-4; D is uncertain. The CDR3 extends over 14 amino acids. Germline V gene sequence: CDR1 MNHEY, CDR2 SMNVEV (reference sequence). Trimming took off 0 bases at V and 0 bases at J, with 3 bases between the two ends. This CDR3 reads CASSLSGAKNIQYF. The CDR3, as DNA: TGTGCCAGCAGTTTATCGGGAGCCAAAAACATTCAGTACTTC.

This clone was counted only a few times. The CDR3 loop is CASSLGTGDEQYF. DNA of the CDR3: TGTGCCAGCAGCTTGGGGACAGGGGACGAGCAGTACTTC. The V call is TRBV5-6, the J call TRBJ2-7, with TRBD1 identical over 9 bases. This CDR3 comprises 13 residues. Germline CDR1 and CDR2: SGHDT and YYEEEE. V lost 0 bases, J lost 5 bases, and 0 bases stayed unmatched.

This clone was seen only once. The chain carries TRBV10-3 and TRBJ2-1; no firm D call. V was clipped by 5 bases and J by 12 bases, with 17 bases between them. The CDR3 is 13 amino acids. Germline assignment: CDR1 ENHRY and CDR2 SYGVKD. In DNA, the CDR3 is TGTGCCATCAGTCAAGGACCGCGAATAGGGCAGTTCTTC. Translating gives CAISQGPRIGQFF.

This clone was recorded a few times. The chain recombines TRBV2 with TRBJ1-5, with no clear D. Germline-derived CDR1 and CDR2 are SNHLY and FYNNEI. The germline V and J ends were trimmed by 3 bases and 7 bases, with 16 bases remaining between them. The CDR3 length is 15 residues. DNA of the CDR3: TGTGCCAGCAGTGAGTCGCCGGCAGATCAACAGCCCCAGCATTTT. This sequence encodes CASSESPADQQPQHF.

This clone came up a few times. The V gene is TRBV14, the J gene TRBJ1-1; D not certain. Germline values: CDR1 SGHDN, CDR2 FVKESK. Trimming left V 3 bases short and J 3 bases short, with 8 bases between. CDR3 length: 13 amino acids. CDR3: CASSHGWDTEAFF. The CDR3 coding sequence is TGTGCCAGCAGCCACGGATGGGACACTGAAGCTTTCTTT.

This clone was seen many times. The chain combines TRBV5-1 with TRBJ2-7, with 7 bases aligning to TRBD1. V lost 4 bases, J lost 2 bases, and 6 bases stayed unmatched. The CDR3 runs 14 residues. Germline V CDR1 and CDR2: SGHRS, YFSETQ. In DNA form, the CDR3 reads TGCGCCAGCAGCCGGGACAGTCTCACCTACGAGCAGTACTTC. Amino acids: CASSRDSLTYEQYF.

Only a few counts were recorded for this clone. The chain couples TRBV12-2 to TRBJ2-7. TRBV12-2 is a pseudogene segment. The CDR3 spans 16 residues. The CDR3 loop reads CASRLPARSLSYEQYF. The CDR3 DNA reads TGTGCAAGTCGCTTGCCCGCCAGGAGTCTCTCCTACGAGCAGTACTTC.

The chain uses TRBV6-1 and TRBJ1-5; a weak D match, TRBD1 (5 bases). Trimming removed 2 bases from V and 5 bases from J, with 13 bases in between. CDR1 MNHNS and CDR2 SASEGT come from the germline V gene. The CDR3 loop spans 15 amino acids. The CDR3 nucleotides are TGTGCCAGCAGTGAACGGGGGTGGGGTGATCAGCCCCAGCATTTT. Its protein is CASSERGWGDQPQHF.

The V and J genes are TRBV12-2 and TRBJ2-7; the table's D call, TRBD1, was not checked against the DNA. TRBV12-2 is a pseudogene. CDR3 length equals 12 residues. This CDR3 reads CASRLDRNEQYF. Written as DNA, the CDR3 is TGTGCAAGTCGCTTAGACAGAAACGAGCAGTACTTC.

As regards this clone: Other DNA sequences from this sample encode an identical CDR3 as well. This chain connects TRBV27 to TRBJ2-3; unclear D gene. Trimming shortened V by 5 bases and J by 2 bases, and 11 bases separated the two germline ends. Germline V gene lookup returns CDR1 MNHEY and CDR2 SMNVEV (reference sequence). The CDR3 extends over 14 amino acids. This CDR3 reads CASSLSRNTDTQYF. In DNA form, the CDR3 reads TGTGCCAGCAGTCTTTCCCGGAACACAGATACGCAGTATTTT.

This clone was observed a handful of times. The chain has TRBV28 and TRBJ2-7; 11 bases fit TRBD2. In germline, CDR1 is MDHEN, CDR2 SYDVKM. V gave up 4 bases and J gave up 6 bases; unmatched junction bases: 14. The CDR3 has 17 amino acids. CDR3 coding DNA: TGTGCCAGCAGTTCCGTAGGACTAGCGGGTGCCGAGAGCGAGCAGTACTTC. Translated, it gives CASSSVGLAGAESEQYF. Full variable domain (remainder filled in from reference TRBV28 and TRBJ2-7): DVKVTQSSRYLVKRTGEKVFLECVQDMDHENMFWYRQDPGLGLRLIYFSYDVKMKEKGDIPEGYSVSREKKERFSLILESASTNQTSMYLCASSSVGLAGAESEQYFGPGTRLTVT.

This sequence joins TRBV7-9 and TRBJ1-1; possibly TRBD1 for D (6 bases). Trimming took off 4 bases at V and 5 bases at J, with 20 bases between the two ends. Germline CDR1 is SEHNR and CDR2 is FQNEAQ (reference sequence). CDR3 size: 16 residues. CDR3 region: CASSYSTGGRKTEAFF. In DNA form, the CDR3 reads TGTGCCAGCAGCTATTCCACGGGGGGCCGAAAAACTGAAGCTTTCTTT.

The rearrangement uses TRBV4-1 and TRBJ2-5, with D tentatively TRBD1 or TRBD2 (5 bases each). V was clipped by 4 bases and J by 2 bases, with 29 bases between them. Germline V gene lookup returns CDR1 MGHRA and CDR2 YSYEKL. This CDR3 region has 20 residues. This CDR3 reads CASSRLPVGGQGVGQETQYF. The CDR3 bases are TGCGCCAGCAGCCGACTCCCGGTGGGCGGCCAGGGAGTGGGGCAAGAGACCCAGTACTTC.

This clone occurred a few times. V and J are TRBV7-2 and TRBJ1-5; tentatively, D is TRBD1 (6 bases). The CDR3 runs 15 residues. CDR1 and CDR2 (germline): SGHTA, FQGNSA. Deletions cut 3 bases from V and 3 bases from J, with 12 bases between. The CDR3 loop reads CASSFTMGANQPQHF. CDR3 DNA sequence: TGTGCCAGCAGCTTTACTATGGGGGCCAATCAGCCCCAGCATTTT.

As to this clone: This may come from a read error, since a much larger clone is one base off. Other DNA sequences in this sample translate to the same CDR3. The chain is built from TRBV7-3 and TRBJ2-7; TRBD2 aligns across 7 bases. The CDR3 length is 14 residues. The germline V gene has CDR1 SGHTA and CDR2 FQGTGA. Trimming removed 5 bases from V and 0 bases from J; junction bases left unmatched: 4. CDR3 protein: CASSPQRDSYEQYF. For the CDR3, the DNA is TGTGCCAGCAGCCCCCAGCGGGACTCCTACGAGCAGTACTTC.